These 10 T cell receptor beta chains were all obtained from the same sample, sequenced in a study of shared clonotypes between healthy human individuals. The protocol was immunoSEQ multiplex PCR, while the TCRdb copy is restricted to in-frame clones and leaves out a portion. Of under 2.5 million clones listed, 85% to 95% were seen once; the top ten hold around 0.4%. The sample was naive CD4+ T cells from PBMCs. Subset reported: CD45RA+ positively selected. These receptors were taken from a young man in good health. Some clones in this sample may be carry-over from other donors' samples.

This clone appeared once. This rearrangement joins TRBV7-6 to TRBJ1-4; D is unclear. This CDR3 is 15 amino acids long. Between the trimmed V and J ends, which lost 1 base and 5 bases, there was a span of 11 bases. Germline V gene sequence: CDR1 SGHVS, CDR2 FNYEAQ. The CDR3 loop reads CASSLVDGPNEKLFF. CDR3 nucleotide sequence: TGTGCCAGCAGCTTAGTGGACGGACCAAATGAAAAACTGTTTTTT. Complete variable domain (other parts from reference TRBV7-6 and TRBJ1-4): GAGVSQSPRYKVTKRGQDVALRCDPISGHVSLYWYRQALGQGPEFLTYFNYEAQQDKSGLPNDRFSAERPEGSISTLTIQRTEQRDSAMYRCASSLVDGPNEKLFFGSGTQLSVL.

This chain uses TRBV27 with TRBJ1-5, with TRBD1 matching 7 bases. CDR3 length: 15 amino acids. After removal of 4 bases from V and 2 bases from J, the junction contained 5 bases not matched to a gene. Germline V lookup: CDR1 MNHEY, CDR2 SMNVEV (reference sequence). CDR3 DNA: TGTGCCAGCAGTTCGACAGGGAGGGGCAATCAGCCCCAGCATTTT. This gives the protein CASSSTGRGNQPQHF.

V usage is TRBV28 and J usage is TRBJ2-1, with unresolved D. CDR1 is MDHEN, CDR2 SYDVKM, per germline. V was cut by 6 bases and J by 8 bases, with 11 bases left in between. The CDR3 runs to 12 residues. This CDR3 reads CASSLLAHEQFF. CDR3 in DNA: TGTGCCAGCAGCCTCTTGGCCCATGAGCAGTTCTTC.

This clone was seen only once. V is TRBV27 and J is TRBJ1-4; perhaps TRBD1 as D (5 bases). The CDR3 has 17 residues. CDR1 and CDR2 (germline): MNHEY, SMNVEV (reference sequence). Trimming took off 3 bases at V and 2 bases at J, with 16 bases between the two ends. DNA of the CDR3: TGTGCCAGCAGTTTCGATGGGACTTGGACGACTAATGAAAAACTGTTTTTT. Its translation: CASSFDGTWTTNEKLFF.

The chain combines TRBV5-1 with TRBJ2-7, with 9 bases lining up with TRBD2. This CDR3 is built from 15 residues. V shed 1 base and J 3 bases; nucleotides not matched to a gene: 5. Germline V gives CDR1 SGHRS, CDR2 YFSETQ. CDR3 in amino acids: CASSLLAGTYYEQYF. DNA of the CDR3: TGCGCCAGCAGCTTGCTAGCGGGAACGTACTACGAGCAGTACTTC.

The chain carries TRBV28 and TRBJ2-3, with 7 bases fitting TRBD1. The CDR3 has 14 residues. CDR1 and CDR2 (germline): MDHEN, SYDVKM. The V segment lost 5 bases and the J segment 1 base; nucleotides outside the gene matches: 3. In DNA form, the CDR3 reads TGTGCCAGCAGTCCGGGACAGCGCACAGATACGCAGTATTTT. This translates into CASSPGQRTDTQYF.

This clone has just a few counts. Other DNA sequences from this sample encode an identical CDR3 as well. The chain employs TRBV7-3 and TRBJ1-1; no clear D. The CDR3 is made up of 13 amino acids. Looked up from germline, CDR1 is SGHTA and CDR2 is FQGTGA. Between the trimmed V and J ends, which lost 2 bases and 5 bases, there was a span of 9 bases. CDR3 amino acids: CASSLSRETEAFF. CDR3 bases: TGTGCCAGCAGCTTATCTCGGGAGACTGAAGCTTTCTTT.

This sequence joins TRBV2 and TRBJ2-7; TRBD1 matches at 8 bases. Losses at the gene ends were 2 bases for V and 0 bases for J; bases not matched to a gene: 3. Germline-derived CDR1 and CDR2 are SNHLY and FYNNEI. The CDR3 totals 15 residues. CDR3 coding DNA: TGTGCCAGCAGTGAAACAGGGGGAAGCTCCTACGAGCAGTACTTC. It translates to CASSETGGSSYEQYF.

This rearrangement joins TRBV5-1 to TRBJ1-3; D remains ambiguous. The CDR3 extends over 17 amino acids. The germline gives CDR1 SGHRS, CDR2 YFSETQ. The V end was cut by 0 bases, the J end by 4 bases, with 17 bases between. This chain's CDR3 is CASSLESPFPSGNTIYF. CDR3 DNA sequence: TGCGCCAGCAGCTTGGAAAGCCCCTTCCCGTCCGGAAACACCATATATTTT.

The rearrangement links TRBV25-1 to TRBJ2-5; 7 bases fit TRBD2. CDR3 size: 15 residues. V shed 5 bases and J 5 bases; nucleotides not matched to a gene: 11. Per the germline V gene, CDR1 is MGHDK and CDR2 is SYGVNS. The CDR3 nucleotides read TGTGCCAGCAGTCGGGGGGACGGGTGGGAGGAGACCCAGTACTTC. Its protein is CASSRGDGWEETQYF.